The sequence of this TCR beta chain was determined in a study of blood T cell repertoires in COVID-19. The CDR3 has 13 amino acids. Trimming stripped 5 bases from V and 2 bases from J, with 9 bases between. CDR1 MNHEY and CDR2 SVGEGT come from the germline V gene. Produced via immunoSEQ multiplex PCR; TCRdb's table is partial and in-frame only. The repertoire holds 100,000 or so clones, with around 79% as singletons. V usage is TRBV6-2 or TRBV6-3 and J usage is TRBJ1-1; no firm D call. Input material: peripheral blood. This clonotype was obtained from a human donor in a cohort sampled during active COVID-19. CDR3 sequence (DNA): TGTGCCAGCAGTGCTACAGCAAACACTGAAGCTTTCTTT. Protein sequence: CASSATANTEAFF.